The 23 T cell receptor beta chains presented below share a single source sample, sequenced in a study of STAT5B mutations in CD4+ large granular lymphocyte leukemia. Profiling relied on immunoSEQ multiplex PCR, and the TCRdb table lists in-frame clones only, not all of them. The sample holds 25,000 to 40,000 clones, roughly four fifths seen once. Sequencing was performed on CD4+ T cells from blood buffy coats. Receptor source: a human donor in good health.

This rearrangement joins TRBV19 to TRBJ2-1; either TRBD1 or TRBD2 may fit D (7 bases each). Trimming pared 3 bases from V and 9 bases from J, leaving 15 bases between. The germline gives CDR1 LNHDA, CDR2 SQIVND (reference sequence). The CDR3 is 14 amino acids. The CDR3 DNA is TGTGCCAGTAGTATCCGCAGGGGGGGAGGTGAGCAGTTCTTC. It specifies CASSIRRGGGEQFF.

V is TRBV4-1 and J is TRBJ2-1; the D gene is possibly TRBD2 (5 bases). V lost 2 bases and J 6 bases, leaving 14 bases between the germline ends. The CDR3 runs 15 residues. The germline CDR1 and CDR2 sequences are MGHRA and YSYEKL. The CDR3 DNA reads TGCGCCAGCAGCCAAATCGGGCGGACTGGCAATGAGCAGTTCTTC. Its translation is CASSQIGRTGNEQFF.

The chain has TRBV18 and TRBJ1-4; D unclear. The V and J ends lost 1 base and 8 bases respectively, with 14 bases between them. Germline CDR1 KGHSH, CDR2 LQKENI. CDR3 length equals 15 residues. CDR3 loop: CASSPLLAVAEKLFF. The CDR3 DNA follows: TGTGCCAGCTCACCACTTCTAGCAGTGGCAGAAAAACTGTTTTTT.

CDR3 protein: CAWSGTSGSTDTQYF. Written as DNA, the CDR3 is TGTGCCTGGAGTGGGACTAGCGGGAGCACAGATACGCAGTATTTT. J is TRBJ2-3 and V is TRBV30, with 11 bases matching TRBD2. This CDR3 is built from 15 residues. V lost 1 base to trimming and J lost 0 bases; unmatched junction nucleotides: 0. The germline V gene encodes CDR1 GTSNPN and CDR2 SVGIG (reference sequence).

In its sample, this clone was seen a few times. The chain links TRBV5-4 to TRBJ2-1, with TRBD2 matching over 7 bases. This CDR3 has 15 amino acids. V lost 1 base to trimming and J lost 4 bases; unmatched junction nucleotides: 5. In germline, CDR1 is SGHNT, CDR2 YYREEE (reference sequence). This chain's CDR3 is CASSLWLAEYNEQFF. The CDR3 DNA is TGTGCCAGCAGCTTGTGGCTAGCGGAGTACAATGAGCAGTTCTTC.

The genes are TRBV7-2 and TRBJ1-5, with unresolved D. Germline CDR1 and CDR2: SGHTA and FQGNSA. This CDR3 comprises 15 residues. Trimming removed 3 bases at V and 5 bases at J, with 14 bases between. CDR3 amino acids: CASSFLSVDDQPQHF. The CDR3 DNA sequence: TGTGCCAGCAGCTTCTTAAGCGTGGATGATCAGCCCCAGCATTTT. The full variable domain, in which reference TRBV7-2 and TRBJ1-5 provide the parts outside the CDR3, is GAGVSQSPSNKVTEKGKDVELRCDPISGHTALYWYRQSLGQGLEFLIYFQGNSAPDKSGLPSDRFSAERTGGSVSTLTIQRTQQEDSAVYLCASSFLSVDDQPQHFGDGTRLSIL.

The chain links TRBV7-8 to TRBJ1-2; D is unresolved. The CDR3 totals 14 residues. The V and J ends lost 1 base and 1 base respectively, with 7 bases between them. The germline V gene encodes CDR1 SGHVS and CDR2 FQNEAQ. CDR3 sequence (DNA): TGTGCCAGCAGCTTAGACGCCGGTAACTATGGCTACACCTTC. This gives the protein CASSLDAGNYGYTF. The full variable domain, with the rest looked up from reference TRBV7-8 and TRBJ1-2, is GAGVSQSPRYKVAKRGQDVALRCDPISGHVSLFWYQQALGQGPEFLTYFQNEAQLDKSGLPSDRFFAERPEGSVSTLKIQRTQQEDSAVYLCASSLDAGNYGYTFGSGTRLTVV.

V and J are TRBV30 and TRBJ2-3; D remains ambiguous. The CDR3 extends over 13 amino acids. The V and J ends lost 5 bases and 1 base respectively, with 10 bases between them. Per germline, CDR1 GTSNPN and CDR2 SVGIG (reference sequence). This chain's CDR3 is CAWDPRGTDTQYF. DNA for the CDR3: TGTGCCTGGGACCCCCGGGGCACAGATACGCAGTATTTT.

This rearrangement joins TRBV10-3 to TRBJ2-1; 11 bases are shared with TRBD2. V trimming: 6 bases; J trimming: 5 bases; junction bases outside the gene matches: 9. The CDR3 covers 16 residues. Germline V lookup: CDR1 ENHRY, CDR2 SYGVKD. As DNA, the CDR3 is TGTGCCATCAGCACGGGGACTAGCGGACTTCACAATGAGCAGTTCTTC. This sequence encodes CAISTGTSGLHNEQFF.

The gene calls are TRBV7-3 and TRBJ2-5; D unclear. This CDR3 contains 13 residues. V gave up 5 bases and J gave up 5 bases, with 12 bases separating them. CDR1 SGHTA and CDR2 FQGTGA come from the germline V gene. This CDR3 is CASSQALLETQYF. The CDR3 DNA reads as TGTGCCAGCAGCCAGGCCCTGTTGGAGACCCAGTACTTC.

This clone was detected only once. The V call is TRBV9, the J call TRBJ2-2; D is perhaps TRBD2 (5 bases). Germline assignment: CDR1 SGDLS and CDR2 YYNGEE. Trimming shortened V by 0 bases and J by 1 base, and 13 bases separated the two germline ends. The CDR3 contains 17 residues. The CDR3: CASSVGWRLLNTGELFF. The CDR3 nucleotides read TGTGCCAGCAGCGTAGGTTGGAGACTACTGAACACCGGGGAGCTGTTTTTT.

This chain joins TRBV9 and TRBJ1-2; TRBD1 aligns across 8 bases. V lost 0 bases to trimming and J lost 2 bases; unmatched junction nucleotides: 12. This CDR3 has 18 residues. Germline V gene data show CDR1 as SGDLS and CDR2 as YYNGEE. The CDR3: CASSVGGGAGQDNYGYTF. The CDR3 DNA is TGTGCCAGCAGCGTAGGGGGAGGGGCGGGACAGGACAACTATGGCTACACCTTC.

This chain joins TRBV7-2 and TRBJ2-2; no clear D gene. The CDR3 spans 13 residues. V was shortened by 2 bases and J by 6 bases, with 7 bases between the two germline ends. Per germline, CDR1 SGHTA and CDR2 FQGNSA. This CDR3 is CASSLWFSGELFF. CDR3 in DNA: TGTGCCAGCAGCTTATGGTTTTCCGGGGAGCTGTTTTTT.

The rearrangement uses TRBV2 and TRBJ2-1; the match to TRBD1 covers 8 bases. Germline values: CDR1 SNHLY, CDR2 FYNNEI. This CDR3 region has 13 residues. V was clipped by 6 bases and J by 5 bases; unmatched bases: 3. The chain's CDR3 is CASRDRVNNEQFF. As DNA, the CDR3 is TGTGCCAGCAGGGACAGGGTGAACAATGAGCAGTTCTTC.

V usage is TRBV7-9 and J usage is TRBJ2-7; 9 positions match TRBD1. J lost 7 bases, V lost 5 bases, and 9 bases had no gene match. Per the germline V gene, CDR1 is SEHNR and CDR2 is FQNEAQ (reference sequence). The CDR3 length is 14 residues. CDR3 protein: CASSMNRGQREQYF. Written as DNA, the CDR3 is TGTGCCAGCAGCATGAACAGGGGGCAGAGAGAGCAGTACTTC.

The chain recombines TRBV5-1 with TRBJ1-4; TRBD1 matches at 8 bases. V lost 3 bases to trimming and J lost 8 bases; unmatched junction nucleotides: 6. This CDR3 is built from 14 residues. Germline CDR1 is SGHRS and CDR2 is YFSETQ. The CDR3, as DNA: TGCGCCAGCAGCTCGACAGGGGCGGACGAAAAACTGTTTTTT. Translated: CASSSTGADEKLFF.

The chain couples TRBV6-1 to TRBJ1-1; perhaps TRBD1 as D (5 bases). The CDR3 runs to 14 residues. V lost 3 bases to trimming and J lost 3 bases, with 11 bases between them. From germline, CDR1 is MNHNS and CDR2 SASEGT. CDR3 loop: CASSDGGFHTEAFF. The CDR3 bases are TGTGCCAGCAGTGACGGGGGGTTCCACACTGAAGCTTTCTTT.

This clone was picked up a small number of times. The chain has TRBV27 and TRBJ1-1; a weak D match, TRBD1 (5 bases). Germline V gives CDR1 MNHEY, CDR2 SMNVEV (reference sequence). V was trimmed by 3 bases and J by 4 bases, leaving 9 bases between them. CDR3 length equals 13 residues. In DNA, the CDR3 is TGTGCCAGCAGTTTCAGGAGGGGCACTGAAGCTTTCTTT. Translated: CASSFRRGTEAFF.

This rearrangement joins TRBV29-1 to TRBJ1-5, with 10 bases that match TRBD1. This CDR3 spans 16 amino acids. Per the germline V gene, CDR1 is SQVTM and CDR2 is ANQGSEA. With V trimmed by 4 bases and J by 3 bases, 9 bases remained unmatched. The CDR3 DNA reads as TGCAGCGTTGTCATCGCCGGGACAGGGGACAATCAGCCCCAGCATTTT. Translating it yields CSVVIAGTGDNQPQHF.

The V call is TRBV28, the J call TRBJ1-6; the D is unclear. The CDR3 loop spans 11 amino acids. Trimming stripped 6 bases from V and 15 bases from J, with 12 bases between. Germline V gene lookup returns CDR1 MDHEN and CDR2 SYDVKM. This chain's CDR3 is CASSPGRFLHF. CDR3 coding DNA: TGTGCCAGCAGCCCCGGACGCTTCCTCCACTTT.

The V gene is TRBV11-2, the J gene TRBJ1-3; 7 positions agree with TRBD1. Germline CDR1 and CDR2: SGHAT and FQNNGV. The junction had 3 bases not matched to a gene; V was cut back by 4 bases and J by 3 bases. This CDR3 is built from 14 residues. The CDR3 DNA reads TGTGCCAGCAGCTCGACAGGGTATGGAAACACCATATATTTT. Encoded protein: CASSSTGYGNTIYF.

The chain joins TRBV7-6 to TRBJ2-7; D might be TRBD1 (6 bases). The V gene's germline CDR1 is SGHVS and CDR2 FNYEAQ. V dropped 2 bases and J dropped 0 bases, with 11 bases sitting between them. CDR3 length: 15 residues. The chain's CDR3 is CASSLSDSPSYEQYF. Written as DNA, the CDR3 is TGTGCCAGCAGCTTATCGGACAGTCCCTCCTACGAGCAGTACTTC.

The chain joins TRBV5-4 to TRBJ1-2; 7 bases are a match to TRBD1. Germline V gene lookup returns CDR1 SGHNT and CDR2 YYREEE (reference sequence). CDR3 length: 13 residues. The ends lost 4 bases at V and 5 bases at J; junction bases unmatched: 5. CDR3 DNA sequence: TGTGCCAGCAGCCAGGGGGGGGGATATGGCTACACCTTC. Translated: CASSQGGGYGYTF.